This T cell receptor beta chain stems from a study of T cell responses to AZD1222 COVID-19 vaccine. Whole-study results and caveats: The donors showed a predominance of white British ancestry and of females, with possible underestimation of clonal diversity. Baseline serostatus was positive in only a handful of AZD1222 recipients. The study reported that nearly half of spike-specific TCRs target unmutated variant regions.

Method: immunoSEQ multiplex PCR; TCRdb's copy keeps in-frame clones and lacks some. The data show nearly 95,000 clones, around 91% seen once. J was trimmed by 3 bases and V by 6 bases; bases with no gene match: 9. CDR1 SGHRS and CDR2 YFSETQ come from the germline V gene. The CDR3 length is 14 residues. As for this clone: Its antigen is not identified.

The clonotype originates from an adult who received the AZD1222 COVID-19 vaccine. This chain connects TRBV5-1 to TRBJ2-7, with 7 bases aligning to TRBD1. This sample comprised peripheral blood, obtained 28 days after the second AZD1222 dose. CDR3 bases: TGCGCCAGCAACGCAGGGGGACCAATCTACGAGCAGTACTTC. Amino acid sequence: CASNAGGPIYEQYF.